The 16 T cell receptor beta chains below all came from one sample that was sequenced in a study of tumor-infiltrating lymphocytes in primary liver carcinoma. Total RNA amounting to around 540 ng was the source from which TCR beta cDNA was made with a constant-region primer. Slightly modified ARM-PCR, run as three nested multiplex PCR rounds, produced the TCR beta libraries. With TRBV1-TRBV30 forward primers and a C-beta reverse primer, the first two PCR rounds were run for approximately 9 cycles each. Via MiXCR, TCRdb re-called the multiplex PCR reads, giving one row per CDR3 protein. The sample lists some 110,000 distinct CDR3 sequences; roughly 80% were seen once. Extraction of RNA together with DNA used roughly 20-32 mg of unsorted bulk tissue. Sequenced sample: liver tumor tissue from sampling region 3. Subset noted: tumor region T3, left-lateral pole. The receptor set was obtained from a man aged 40-49 years with primary liver carcinoma and hepatitis B virus infection.

With respect to this clonotype: Because it lacks the conserved phenylalanine or tryptophan at the end, this CDR3 is likely a read error. The chain is built from TRBV29-1 and TRBJ1-1; 8 nucleotides align to TRBD1. The CDR3 has 14 residues. Germline CDR1 is SQVTM and CDR2 is ANQGSEA. CDR3: CGVTGDAMNTEAFL. The DNA for the CDR3 is TGCGGCGTGACAGGGGATGCAATGAACACTGAAGCTTTCCTT.

On this clonotype itself: One junction end does not reproduce the germline sequence, and a read error may be involved. The chain carries TRBV11-2 and TRBJ2-1; perhaps D is TRBD1 or TRBD2 (5 bases each). Germline CDR1 SGHAT, CDR2 FQNNGV. This CDR3 has 17 residues. CDR3 residues: CTSSLDRGGWFYNEQFF. For the CDR3, the DNA is TGTACCAGCAGTTTAGATAGGGGCGGGTGGTTCTACAATGAGCAGTTCTTC.

The V and J genes are TRBV29-1 and TRBJ1-1, with D possibly TRBD1 on 5 matching bases. Germline CDR1 and CDR2: SQVTM and ANQGSEA. The CDR3 runs to 14 residues. Trimming pared 0 bases from V and 5 bases from J, leaving 13 bases between. This CDR3 reads CSVEEWTCRTEAFF. CDR3 coding DNA: TGCAGCGTTGAAGAATGGACATGTAGGACTGAAGCTTTCTTT.

Concerning this clonotype itself: Germline is not matched at one junction end, which may reflect a read error. The V call is TRBV28, the J call TRBJ2-3, with TRBD2 matching 9 bases. The CDR3 is 14 residues long. The germline gives CDR1 MDHEN, CDR2 SYDVKM. The CDR3 loop is CGIGAGGIQDTQYF. CDR3 DNA sequence: TGTGGCATCGGAGCGGGAGGCATTCAGGATACACAGTATTTT.

This clonotype was detected ten times or more. The genes are TRBV5-8 and TRBJ2-1; TRBD2 matches 16 bases. V was clipped by 1 base and J by 4 bases; unmatched bases: 5. There are 18 residues in the CDR3. CDR1 is SGHTS and CDR2 is YDEGEE in the germline V gene. Written as DNA, the CDR3 is TGTGCCAGCAGCTTGCAGGGACTAGCGGGAGGGCCGTACAATGAGCAGTTCTTC. It codes for CASSLQGLAGGPYNEQFF. The whole variable domain, filled in from reference TRBV5-8 and TRBJ2-1, reads EAGVTQSPTHLIKTRGQQATLRCSPISGHTSVYWYQQALGLGLQFLLWYDEGEERNRGNFPPRFSGRQFPNYSSELNVNALELEDSALYLCASSLQGLAGGPYNEQFFGPGTRLTVL.

The sample holds one count of this clonotype. One end of the junction varies from germline; a read error may be responsible. The rearrangement uses TRBV6-2 or TRBV6-3 and TRBJ2-3, with D maybe TRBD1 (6 bases). The germline V gene has CDR1 MNHEY and CDR2 SVGEGT. This CDR3 is 14 amino acids long. CDR3 DNA sequence: TGTGCCAGCAGTTACGAGGGGGAATCAGATACGCAATATTTT. The encoded protein is CASSYEGESDTQYF.

As regards this clonotype: The junction and the germline gene differ at one end; a read error may be behind it. This chain connects TRBV10-3 to TRBJ2-7; 9 nucleotides agree with TRBD2. CDR1 is ENHRY, CDR2 SYGVKD, per germline. This CDR3 has 18 amino acids. CDR3: CTIRAPPGTSLTSGEHYF. CDR3 bases: TGTACCATCAGGGCTCCCCCCGGGACTAGCCTTACGTCCGGCGAGCATTACTTC.

A word on this clonotype: The junction shows a germline mismatch at one end, possibly a read error. This chain uses TRBV6-5 with TRBJ2-3, with a tentative D call TRBD1 (6 bases). This CDR3 contains 18 residues. Germline CDR1 MNHEY, CDR2 SVGAGI. The CDR3: CASSPGGRPGVNTDTRYF. In DNA, the CDR3 is TGTGCCAGCAGTCCTGGGGGAAGGCCAGGGGTTAACACAGATACGCGGTATTTT.

A word on this clonotype: No conserved phenylalanine or tryptophan ends this CDR3, so it is likely a read error. Because the CDR3's place on the DNA is in doubt, the DNA is left out and the CDR3 is given as listed by TCRdb. The chain carries TRBV11-2 and TRBJ1-2. Germline V gives CDR1 SGHAT, CDR2 FQNNGV. The CDR3 has 13 residues if both end residues are counted. The CDR3 region is CASSLFGFYDYIS.

There are many counts of this clonotype. The chain combines TRBV7-8 with TRBJ2-2, with 8 bases fitting TRBD2. The CDR3 has 15 residues. Germline CDR1 reads SGHVS; CDR2 reads FQNEAQ. With V trimmed by 5 bases and J by 7 bases, 9 bases remained unmatched. The CDR3 protein is CASSPSGRTSGELFF. The CDR3 DNA reads as TGTGCCAGCAGCCCGAGCGGGAGAACGAGCGGGGAGCTGTTTTTT.

In the case of this clonotype: The conserved phenylalanine or tryptophan is not found at the CDR3 terminus, so this likely reflects a read error. The CDR3 loop reads CASGSLDRGRNSPLHL. The CDR3 DNA sequence: TGCGCCAGCGGCTCCTTGGACAGGGGAAGGAATTCACCCCTCCACCTT. This chain joins TRBV4-3 and TRBJ1-6, with 9 bases aligning to TRBD1. V shed 8 bases and J 7 bases; nucleotides not matched to a gene: 12. CDR3 length: 16 amino acids. Germline V gives CDR1 LGHNA, CDR2 YSLEER.

As concerns this clonotype: The junction shows a germline mismatch at one end, possibly a read error. The chain combines TRBV5-6 with TRBJ2-7, with a tentative D call TRBD2 (6 bases). Germline CDR1 and CDR2: SGHDT and YYEEEE. The CDR3 loop spans 16 amino acids. This CDR3 is CVSSLSGVASTYELYF. As DNA, the CDR3 is TGTGTCAGCAGCTTGTCGGGGGTAGCTAGCACTTACGAGCTGTACTTC.

A single count supports this clonotype. An end of the junction differs from the germline gene, which may be a read error. The J gene is TRBJ1-2, the V gene TRBV5-4; no firm D call. CDR3 length: 13 residues. Germline V gives CDR1 SGHNT, CDR2 YYREEE (reference sequence). The CDR3 spells CASSLDGNNGYTF. CDR3 nucleotide sequence: TGTGCCAGCAGCTTGGACGGGAACAATGGCTACACATTC.

On this clonotype itself: A read error may produce the germline difference seen at one junction end. The gene calls are TRBV18 and TRBJ2-1, with 7 bases identical to TRBD2. From germline, CDR1 is KGHSH and CDR2 LQKENI. The CDR3 consists of 16 residues. The CDR3 sequence is CASLPPPGGSYNEQFF. CDR3 DNA: TGTGCCAGCTTACCACCGCCGGGAGGTTCCTACAATGAGCAGTTCTTC.

In regard to this clonotype: At one end the junction does not follow the germline gene, possibly because of a read error. This chain uses TRBV19 with TRBJ2-2; the D gene could be TRBD1 or TRBD2 (6 bases each). The CDR3 covers 14 residues. Per the germline V gene, CDR1 is LNHDA and CDR2 is SQIVND (reference sequence). CDR3 sequence reads: CVSRPVGGTGELSF. CDR3 nucleotides: TGTGTCAGTAGGCCCGTCGGGGGCACCGGGGAGCTGTCTTTT.

As regards this clonotype: The final CDR3 position lacks the conserved phenylalanine or tryptophan, pointing to a likely read error. The chain combines TRBV5-1 with TRBJ2-1; D possibly corresponds to TRBD2 (5 bases). V was clipped by 0 bases and J by 2 bases, with 9 bases between them. CDR3 size: 15 residues. From germline, CDR1 is SGHRS and CDR2 YFSETQ. DNA for the CDR3: TGCGCCAGCAGCTTGGTTAGGGAGCCCTACAATGAGCAGTTCTCC. Its protein product is CASSLVREPYNEQFS.